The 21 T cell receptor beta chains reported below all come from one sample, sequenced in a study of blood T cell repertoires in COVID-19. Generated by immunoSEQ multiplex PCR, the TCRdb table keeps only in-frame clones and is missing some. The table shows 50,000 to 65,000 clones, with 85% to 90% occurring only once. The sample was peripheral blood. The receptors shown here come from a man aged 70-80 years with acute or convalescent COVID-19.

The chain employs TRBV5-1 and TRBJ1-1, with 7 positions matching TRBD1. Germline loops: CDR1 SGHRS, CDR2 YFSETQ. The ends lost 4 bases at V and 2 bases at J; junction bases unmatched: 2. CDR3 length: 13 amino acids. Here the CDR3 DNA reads TGCGCCAGCAGCGGGACAGCTAACACTGAAGCTTTCTTT. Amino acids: CASSGTANTEAFF.

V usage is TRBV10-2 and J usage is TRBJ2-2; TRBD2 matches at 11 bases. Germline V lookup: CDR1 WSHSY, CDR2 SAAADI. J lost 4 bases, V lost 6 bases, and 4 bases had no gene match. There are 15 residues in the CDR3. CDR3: CASRQLAGATGELFF. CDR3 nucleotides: TGCGCCAGCAGACAACTAGCGGGAGCCACCGGGGAGCTGTTTTTT.

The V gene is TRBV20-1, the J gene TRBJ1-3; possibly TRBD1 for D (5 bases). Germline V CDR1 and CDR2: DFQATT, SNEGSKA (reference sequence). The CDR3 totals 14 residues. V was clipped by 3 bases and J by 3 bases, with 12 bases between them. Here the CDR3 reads CSASQGGYGNTIYF. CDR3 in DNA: TGCAGTGCTAGTCAGGGCGGTTATGGAAACACCATATATTTT.

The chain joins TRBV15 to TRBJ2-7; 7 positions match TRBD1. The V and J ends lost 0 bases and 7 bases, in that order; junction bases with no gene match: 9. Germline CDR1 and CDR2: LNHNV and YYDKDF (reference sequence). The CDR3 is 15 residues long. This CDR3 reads CATSRETGTLSEQYF. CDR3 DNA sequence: TGTGCCACCAGCAGAGAGACAGGGACCTTGTCTGAGCAGTACTTC.

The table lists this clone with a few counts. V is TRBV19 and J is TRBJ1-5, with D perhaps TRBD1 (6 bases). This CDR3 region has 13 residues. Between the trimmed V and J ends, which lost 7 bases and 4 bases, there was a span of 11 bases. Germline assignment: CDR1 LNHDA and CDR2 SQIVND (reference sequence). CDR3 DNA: TGTGCCAGTATAGGGGGTTGGAATCAGCCCCAGCATTTT. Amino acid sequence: CASIGGWNQPQHF.

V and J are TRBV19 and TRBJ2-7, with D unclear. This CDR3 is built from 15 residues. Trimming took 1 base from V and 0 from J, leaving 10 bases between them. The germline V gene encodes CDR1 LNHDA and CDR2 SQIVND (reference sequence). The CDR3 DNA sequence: TGTGCCAGTAGTATAGGGGCTGCCAGCTCCTACGAGCAGTACTTC. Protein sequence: CASSIGAASSYEQYF.

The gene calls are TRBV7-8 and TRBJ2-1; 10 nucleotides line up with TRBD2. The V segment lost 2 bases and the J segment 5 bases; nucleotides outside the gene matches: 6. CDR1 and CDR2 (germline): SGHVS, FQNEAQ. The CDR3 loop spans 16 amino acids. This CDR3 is CASSLFVAGGHNEQFF. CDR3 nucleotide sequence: TGTGCCAGCAGCTTATTCGTAGCGGGAGGTCACAATGAGCAGTTCTTC.

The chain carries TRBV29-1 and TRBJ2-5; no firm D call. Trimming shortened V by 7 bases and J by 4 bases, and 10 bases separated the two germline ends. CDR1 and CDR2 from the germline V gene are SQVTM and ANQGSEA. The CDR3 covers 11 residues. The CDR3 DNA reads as TGCAGCGCAATCTGGGCAGAGACCCAGTACTTC. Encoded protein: CSAIWAETQYF.

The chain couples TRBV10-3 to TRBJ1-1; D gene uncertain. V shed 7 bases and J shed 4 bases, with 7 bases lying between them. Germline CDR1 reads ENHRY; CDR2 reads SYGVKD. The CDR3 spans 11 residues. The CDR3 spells CAITRGTEAFF. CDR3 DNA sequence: TGTGCCATCACCCGCGGCACTGAAGCTTTCTTT.

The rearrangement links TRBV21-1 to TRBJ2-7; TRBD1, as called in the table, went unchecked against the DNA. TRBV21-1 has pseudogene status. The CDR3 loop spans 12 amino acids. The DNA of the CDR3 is TGTGCCAGCAGCAGGCTTGGCTACGAGCAGTACTTC. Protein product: CASSRLGYEQYF.

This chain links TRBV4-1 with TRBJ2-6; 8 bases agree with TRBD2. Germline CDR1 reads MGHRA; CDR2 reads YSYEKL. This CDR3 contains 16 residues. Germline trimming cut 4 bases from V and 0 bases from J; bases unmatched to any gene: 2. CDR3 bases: TGCGCCAGCAGCCCCGGGGGGGGCTCTGGGGCCAACGTCCTGACTTTC. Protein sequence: CASSPGGGSGANVLTF.

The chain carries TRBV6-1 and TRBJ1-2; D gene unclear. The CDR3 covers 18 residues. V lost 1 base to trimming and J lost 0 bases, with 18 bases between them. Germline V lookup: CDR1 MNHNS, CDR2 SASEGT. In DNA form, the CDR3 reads TGTGCCAGCAGTGAAGTCCCAGAGGGTACAAGTCCTAACTATGGCTACACCTTC. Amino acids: CASSEVPEGTSPNYGYTF.

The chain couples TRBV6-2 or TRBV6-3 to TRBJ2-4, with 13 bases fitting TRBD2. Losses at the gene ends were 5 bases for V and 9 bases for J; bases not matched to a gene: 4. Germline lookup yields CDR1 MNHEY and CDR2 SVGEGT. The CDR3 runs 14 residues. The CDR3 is CASSRLAGGAIQYF. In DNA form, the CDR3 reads TGTGCCAGCAGTAGACTAGCGGGAGGAGCCATTCAGTACTTC.

Here the CDR3 reads CASSPATGGGTEAFF. CDR3 sequence (DNA): TGTGCCAGCTCACCAGCCACCGGGGGGGGCACTGAAGCTTTCTTT. V is TRBV18 and J is TRBJ1-1, with TRBD1 as a possible D gene (5 bases). Germline CDR1 reads KGHSH; CDR2 reads LQKENI. The V end was cut by 2 bases, the J end by 4 bases, with 14 bases between. CDR3 size: 15 residues.

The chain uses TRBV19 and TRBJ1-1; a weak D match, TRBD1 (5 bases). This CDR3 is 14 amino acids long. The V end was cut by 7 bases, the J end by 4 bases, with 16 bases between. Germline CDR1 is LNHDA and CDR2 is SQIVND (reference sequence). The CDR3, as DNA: TGTGCCAGTACCCTGCGGGGGGGGAGCACTGAAGCTTTCTTT. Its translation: CASTLRGGSTEAFF.

DNA for the CDR3: TGTGCCAGCAGCCCGATTCAGGGGGTGAGTGGCTACACCTTC. It is translated as CASSPIQGVSGYTF. The genes are TRBV7-2 and TRBJ1-2; 7 bases fit TRBD1. Per germline, CDR1 SGHTA and CDR2 FQGNSA. The CDR3 is 14 residues long. Trimming took 5 bases from V and 7 from J; bases not matched to a gene: 10.

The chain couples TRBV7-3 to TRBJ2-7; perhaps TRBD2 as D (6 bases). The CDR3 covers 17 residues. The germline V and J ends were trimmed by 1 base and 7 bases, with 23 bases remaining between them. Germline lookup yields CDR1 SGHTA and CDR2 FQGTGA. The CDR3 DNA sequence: TGTGCCAGCAGCTTAAACAGTATCGGCGGGGCCTCTGGGGAGCAGTACTTC. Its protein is CASSLNSIGGASGEQYF.

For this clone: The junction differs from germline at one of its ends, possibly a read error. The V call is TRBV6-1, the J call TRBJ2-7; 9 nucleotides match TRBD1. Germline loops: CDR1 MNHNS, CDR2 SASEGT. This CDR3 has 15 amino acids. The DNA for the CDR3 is TGTGCCAGCAGTCAAGCCGGGACAGGGACCTACGAGCAGTACTTC. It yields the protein CASSQAGTGTYEQYF.

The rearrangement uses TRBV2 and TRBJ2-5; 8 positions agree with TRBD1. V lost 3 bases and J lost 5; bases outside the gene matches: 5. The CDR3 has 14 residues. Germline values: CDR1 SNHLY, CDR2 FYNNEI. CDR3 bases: TGTGCCAGCAGTGACTCAGGGGGCAGGGAGACCCAGTACTTC. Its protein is CASSDSGGRETQYF.

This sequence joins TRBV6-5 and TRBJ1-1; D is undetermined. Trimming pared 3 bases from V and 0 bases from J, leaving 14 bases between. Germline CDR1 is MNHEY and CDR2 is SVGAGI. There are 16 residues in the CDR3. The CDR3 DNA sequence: TGTGCCAGCAGTTATGCAGGTGTTGGCATGAACACTGAAGCTTTCTTT. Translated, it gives CASSYAGVGMNTEAFF.

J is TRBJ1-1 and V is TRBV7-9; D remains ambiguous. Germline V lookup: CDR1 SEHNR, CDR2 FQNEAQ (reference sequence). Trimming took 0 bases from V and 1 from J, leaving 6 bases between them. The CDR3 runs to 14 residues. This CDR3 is CASSLAGGNTEAFF. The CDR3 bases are TGTGCCAGCAGCTTAGCCGGTGGGAACACTGAAGCTTTCTTT.